This T cell receptor (beta chain) stems from a study of early T cells in non-severe SARS-CoV-2 infection. Whole-study results and caveats: The VDJdb matching leaned toward anti-spike CD8 responses and overlooked private and CD4 specificities.

cDNA molecules, individually, were tagged with unique molecular identifiers. TCRdb re-called the 5' RACE reads through MiXCR, storing one row per CDR3 protein. The top ten clones hold 15% to 20% of a sample with about 20,000 distinct CDR3 sequences, roughly 4.5% of them seen once. Comments on this clonotype: Its target is unknown. The junction shows a germline mismatch at one end, possibly a read error.

There are 16 residues in the CDR3. The germline CDR1 and CDR2 sequences are SGHRS and YFSETQ. Material for sequencing was whole blood. This receptor was identified in an adult who was a healthcare worker with PCR-confirmed SARS-CoV-2 infection or an uninfected control (not recorded which). The V call is TRBV5-1, the J call TRBJ1-1; D not resolved. DNA of the CDR3: TGCGCCAGCAGCTTTGAGGGAGGGTTTGCTAACACTGAAGTTTTCTTT. It yields the protein CASSFEGGFANTEVFF.